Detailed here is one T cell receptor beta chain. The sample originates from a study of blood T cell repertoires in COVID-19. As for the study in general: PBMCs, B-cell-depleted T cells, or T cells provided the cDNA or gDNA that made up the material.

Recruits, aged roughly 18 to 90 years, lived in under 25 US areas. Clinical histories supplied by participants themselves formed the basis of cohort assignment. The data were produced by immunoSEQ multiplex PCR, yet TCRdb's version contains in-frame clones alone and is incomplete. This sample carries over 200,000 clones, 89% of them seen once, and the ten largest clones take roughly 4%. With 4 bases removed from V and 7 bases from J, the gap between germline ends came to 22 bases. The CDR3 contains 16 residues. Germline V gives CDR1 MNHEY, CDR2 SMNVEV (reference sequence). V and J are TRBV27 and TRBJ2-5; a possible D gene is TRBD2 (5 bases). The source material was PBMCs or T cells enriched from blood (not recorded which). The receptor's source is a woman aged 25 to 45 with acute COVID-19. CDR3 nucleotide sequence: TGTGCCAGCAGTTCTCCCCTAACCGCGCCCGAGGGGACCCAGTACTTC. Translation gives CASSSPLTAPEGTQYF.